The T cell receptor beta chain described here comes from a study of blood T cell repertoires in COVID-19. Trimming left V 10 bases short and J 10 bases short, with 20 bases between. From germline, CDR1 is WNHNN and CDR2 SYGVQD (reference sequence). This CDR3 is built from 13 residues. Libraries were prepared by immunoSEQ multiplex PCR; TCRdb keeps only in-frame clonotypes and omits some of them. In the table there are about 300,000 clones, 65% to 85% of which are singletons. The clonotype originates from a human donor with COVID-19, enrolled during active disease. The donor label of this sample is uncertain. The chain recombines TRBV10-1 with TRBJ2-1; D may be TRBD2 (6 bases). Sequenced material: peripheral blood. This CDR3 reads CATAEFLRGEQFF. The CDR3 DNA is TGCGCCACGGCTGAGTTTTTACGGGGGGAGCAGTTCTTC.